These T cell receptor beta chains were read from a single sample in a study of spatial heterogeneity in lung cancer. Using its own MiXCR run on the 5' RACE reads, TCRdb lists one record per CDR3 protein. The sample carries about 27,000 distinct CDR3 sequences, more than 5.5% recorded once. The material sequenced was lung tumor tissue, taken at surgery. The source of these receptors is a male donor with early-stage non-small cell lung cancer. Both conserved end residues are part of each CDR3. D genes are given only for firm matches. A row's size may be missing; if present it is once, few, many or a size class.

d_call: TRBD1; j_call: TRBJ2-3; v_call: TRBV25-1; clone_size: few; cdr3_nt: TGTGCCAGCAGTGGACTGACAGGGGCAGATACGCAGTATTTT; cdr3_aa: CASSGLTGADTQYF
d_call: NA; j_call: TRBJ2-2; v_call: TRBV15; clone_size: many; cdr3_nt: TGTGCCACCAGCAGAGTCGGGGGTACCGGGGAGCTGTTTTTT; cdr3_aa: CATSRVGGTGELFF
d_call: TRBD2; j_call: TRBJ2-2; v_call: TRBV28; clone_size: NA; cdr3_nt: TGTGCCAGCAGGCCGACTAGCGGTAACACCGGGGAGCTGTTTTTT; cdr3_aa: CASRPTSGNTGELFF
d_call: TRBD1; j_call: TRBJ2-7; v_call: TRBV7-9; clone_size: medium-sized; cdr3_nt: TGTGCCAGCAGCCTGGGGACAGGGCTCTACGAGCAGTACTTC; cdr3_aa: CASSLGTGLYEQYF
d_call: NA; j_call: TRBJ1-5; v_call: TRBV9; clone_size: NA; cdr3_nt: TGTGCCAGCAGCGTAGTAGGGGGACCACAGCCCCAGCTTTTT; cdr3_aa: CASSVVGGPQPQLF
d_call: NA; j_call: TRBJ1-1; v_call: TRBV6-5; clone_size: NA; cdr3_nt: TGTGCCAGCAGCCGGGACGGGGGGGCTGAAGCTTTCTTT; cdr3_aa: CASSRDGGAEAFF
d_call: TRBD1; j_call: TRBJ2-5; v_call: TRBV20-1; clone_size: medium-sized; cdr3_nt: TGCAGTGCTCCACCTCCGGGACAGGGTCTCCAAGAGACCCAGTACTTC; cdr3_aa: CSAPPPGQGLQETQYF
d_call: NA; j_call: TRBJ1-1; v_call: TRBV5-1; clone_size: NA; cdr3_nt: TGCGCCAGCAGCTTGGAACCAACAGGGCTTATGAACACTGAAGCTTTCTTT; cdr3_aa: CASSLEPTGLMNTEAFF
d_call: NA; j_call: TRBJ2-7; v_call: TRBV6-5; clone_size: few; cdr3_nt: TGTGCCAGCAGTTACGGCGGCTTAACCTACGAGCAGTACTTC; cdr3_aa: CASSYGGLTYEQYF
d_call: NA; j_call: TRBJ2-4; v_call: TRBV5-1; clone_size: NA; cdr3_nt: TGCGCCAGCAGCTTGGCCCCGGGGAGTGACATTCAGTACTTC; cdr3_aa: CASSLAPGSDIQYF
d_call: TRBD2; j_call: TRBJ2-3; v_call: TRBV4-3; clone_size: few; cdr3_nt: TGCGCCAGCAGCCAAGTTCCCCTATTCCTAGCGGGGGGCACCACAGATACGCAGTATTTT; cdr3_aa: CASSQVPLFLAGGTTDTQYF
d_call: NA; j_call: TRBJ2-3; v_call: TRBV7-9; clone_size: many; cdr3_nt: TGTGCCAGCAGCTTAGCTGGTGGGGGGGCAACAGATACGCAGTATTTT; cdr3_aa: CASSLAGGGATDTQYF
d_call: NA; j_call: TRBJ1-1; v_call: TRBV7-2; clone_size: NA; cdr3_nt: TGTGCCAGCAGCTTGACGCTACAGGGTATGGCTTTCTTT; cdr3_aa: CASSLTLQGMAFF
d_call: NA; j_call: TRBJ2-6; v_call: TRBV29-1; clone_size: many; cdr3_nt: TGCAGCGTGGCGAAGGGGACTGGGGCCAACGTCCTGACTTTC; cdr3_aa: CSVAKGTGANVLTF
d_call: NA; j_call: TRBJ2-2; v_call: TRBV5-5; clone_size: many; cdr3_nt: TGTGCCAGCAGCCAAGACTTGTATGGCGGGGAGCTGTTTTTT; cdr3_aa: CASSQDLYGGELFF
d_call: TRBD2; j_call: TRBJ2-1; v_call: TRBV4-3; clone_size: few; cdr3_nt: TGCGCCAGCAGCCAAGCCTCACTAGCGGGGGGCTACAATGAGCAGTTCTTC; cdr3_aa: CASSQASLAGGYNEQFF
d_call: NA; j_call: TRBJ2-5; v_call: TRBV5-4; clone_size: NA; cdr3_nt: TGTGCCAGCAGCTTGGTAGAGGGGGGAGAGACCCAGTACTTC; cdr3_aa: CASSLVEGGETQYF
d_call: NA; j_call: TRBJ2-7; v_call: TRBV6-1; clone_size: many; cdr3_nt: TGTGCCAGCAGTGTACAGTCCTACGAGCAGTACTTC; cdr3_aa: CASSVQSYEQYF
d_call: TRBD1; j_call: TRBJ1-4; v_call: TRBV18; clone_size: few; cdr3_nt: TGTGCCAGCTCCCGGGACAGGGATAGTGGAAAACTGTTTTTT; cdr3_aa: CASSRDRDSGKLFF
d_call: NA; j_call: TRBJ2-5; v_call: TRBV18; clone_size: few; cdr3_nt: TGTGCCAGCTCACCTTCGAGGGCCGAAGAGACCCAGTACTTC; cdr3_aa: CASSPSRAEETQYF
d_call: NA; j_call: TRBJ2-3; v_call: TRBV7-2; clone_size: many; cdr3_nt: TGTGCCAGCAGCTTAGGAGTCGGTCCAGATACGCAGTATTTT; cdr3_aa: CASSLGVGPDTQYF
d_call: NA; j_call: TRBJ1-2; v_call: TRBV14; clone_size: many; cdr3_nt: TGTGCCAGCAGTCCACCGGGACCCAGCTACACCTTC; cdr3_aa: CASSPPGPSYTF
d_call: TRBD1; j_call: TRBJ1-3; v_call: TRBV2; clone_size: few; cdr3_nt: TGTGCCAGCAGTCCGGACAGGGCCTACGGAAACACCATATATTTT; cdr3_aa: CASSPDRAYGNTIYF
d_call: NA; j_call: TRBJ1-5; v_call: TRBV7-7; clone_size: many; cdr3_nt: TGTGCCAGCAGCTTAGGGCCCTCAGCCTTCAATCAGCCCCAGCATTTT; cdr3_aa: CASSLGPSAFNQPQHF
d_call: NA; j_call: TRBJ1-5; v_call: TRBV6-6; clone_size: NA; cdr3_nt: TGTGCCAGCAGTTACTCGGGGGGAAGTCAGCCCCAGCATTTT; cdr3_aa: CASSYSGGSQPQHF
d_call: NA; j_call: TRBJ2-1; v_call: TRBV2; clone_size: NA; cdr3_nt: TGTGCCAGCAGACCGGGCCCCTGGTATGAGCAGTTCTTC; cdr3_aa: CASRPGPWYEQFF
d_call: NA; j_call: TRBJ1-1; v_call: TRBV5-1; clone_size: few; cdr3_nt: TGCGCCAGCAGCTTTTCCAGGGGGAACACTGAAGCTTTCTTT; cdr3_aa: CASSFSRGNTEAFF
d_call: TRBD1; j_call: TRBJ1-2; v_call: TRBV7-2; clone_size: medium-sized; cdr3_nt: TGTGCCAGCAGCTCCACGGGACAGGGGGCAAGAGGCTACACCTTC; cdr3_aa: CASSSTGQGARGYTF
d_call: TRBD2; j_call: TRBJ2-2; v_call: TRBV3-1; clone_size: many; cdr3_nt: TGTGCCAGCAGCGTTAGCGGGGGGCTCGTCGGGGAGCTGTTTTTT; cdr3_aa: CASSVSGGLVGELFF
d_call: NA; j_call: TRBJ2-4; v_call: TRBV5-1; clone_size: few; cdr3_nt: TGCGCCAGCAGCTTGGAGGCCGGAAACAAAAACATTCAGTACTTC; cdr3_aa: CASSLEAGNKNIQYF
d_call: TRBD2; j_call: TRBJ2-5; v_call: TRBV6-2/TRBV6-3; clone_size: few; cdr3_nt: TGTGCCAGCAGGTTTAGCGGGGGGCTCGAGACCCAGTACTTC; cdr3_aa: CASRFSGGLETQYF
d_call: NA; j_call: TRBJ1-4; v_call: TRBV7-2; clone_size: NA; cdr3_nt: TGTGCCAGCAGCTTCCAACCTCTACAGGGAGGAAATGAAAAACTGTTTTTT; cdr3_aa: CASSFQPLQGGNEKLFF
d_call: NA; j_call: TRBJ2-3; v_call: TRBV6-2/TRBV6-3; clone_size: NA; cdr3_nt: TGTGCCAGCAGCCTGCCAGGGTCTACGCAGTATTTT; cdr3_aa: CASSLPGSTQYF
d_call: TRBD1; j_call: TRBJ2-7; v_call: TRBV5-1; clone_size: many; cdr3_nt: TGCGCCAGCAGCTCGGACGGGACAGGGACCTACGAGCAGTACTTC; cdr3_aa: CASSSDGTGTYEQYF
d_call: NA; j_call: TRBJ2-1; v_call: TRBV24-1; clone_size: many; cdr3_nt: TGTGCCACCGCTCCAGGGGGGTTTGGAGGTGAGCAGTTCTTC; cdr3_aa: CATAPGGFGGEQFF
d_call: TRBD2; j_call: TRBJ2-1; v_call: TRBV9; clone_size: few; cdr3_nt: TGTGCCAGCGCTAAGGGCGGGGGTCCTATCAATGAGCAGTTCTTC; cdr3_aa: CASAKGGGPINEQFF
d_call: NA; j_call: TRBJ1-5; v_call: TRBV12-3/TRBV12-4; clone_size: few; cdr3_nt: TGTGCCCAAAGCACAGGGCCGGGGGATCAGCCCCAGCATTTT; cdr3_aa: CAQSTGPGDQPQHF
d_call: NA; j_call: TRBJ2-5; v_call: TRBV12-3/TRBV12-4; clone_size: large; cdr3_nt: TGTGCCAGCAGCCTTGGTGGTCGGAAAGTGGAGGAGACCCAGTACTTC; cdr3_aa: CASSLGGRKVEETQYF
d_call: NA; j_call: TRBJ1-5; v_call: TRBV10-3; clone_size: many; cdr3_nt: TGTGCCATCAGTGAGTCTGGGAGTAGCAATCAGCCCCAGCATTTT; cdr3_aa: CAISESGSSNQPQHF
d_call: NA; j_call: TRBJ2-2; v_call: TRBV19; clone_size: few; cdr3_nt: TGTGCCAGTAGTATTGAATATGGGAGCCGGGAGCTGTTTTTT; cdr3_aa: CASSIEYGSRELFF
d_call: TRBD1; j_call: TRBJ2-7; v_call: TRBV12-3/TRBV12-4; clone_size: NA; cdr3_nt: TGTGCCAGCAGTATGGACAGGAGCTACACCTACGAGCAGTACTTC; cdr3_aa: CASSMDRSYTYEQYF
d_call: TRBD1; j_call: TRBJ1-5; v_call: TRBV12-3/TRBV12-4; clone_size: many; cdr3_nt: TGTGCCAGCAGTTTTGGGGCAGGGGGGCATAGCAATCAGCCCCAGCATTTT; cdr3_aa: CASSFGAGGHSNQPQHF
d_call: TRBD1; j_call: TRBJ2-3; v_call: TRBV7-2; clone_size: few; cdr3_nt: TGTGCCAGCAGCAGACCGGGACAGGGTGTATATACGCAGTATTTT; cdr3_aa: CASSRPGQGVYTQYF
d_call: TRBD2; j_call: TRBJ2-1; v_call: TRBV5-1; clone_size: many; cdr3_nt: TGCGCCAGCAGCCCGCTAGCGGGGGGGATAAATGAGCAGTTCTTC; cdr3_aa: CASSPLAGGINEQFF
d_call: NA; j_call: TRBJ2-7; v_call: TRBV7-8; clone_size: few; cdr3_nt: TGTGCCAGCAGCCCTCAAGCGGAGAGAGGAAGCTACGAGCAGTACTTC; cdr3_aa: CASSPQAERGSYEQYF
d_call: NA; j_call: TRBJ1-6; v_call: TRBV6-5; clone_size: many; cdr3_nt: TGTGCCAGCCGGGACGGGTATAATTCACCCCTCCACTTT; cdr3_aa: CASRDGYNSPLHF
d_call: NA; j_call: TRBJ1-6; v_call: TRBV10-2; clone_size: many; cdr3_nt: TGCGCCAGCAGTGAGCAGGGTAGTTCACCCCTCCACTTT; cdr3_aa: CASSEQGSSPLHF
d_call: NA; j_call: TRBJ2-1; v_call: TRBV29-1; clone_size: few; cdr3_nt: TGCAGCCCCTTCATTGGCCCCTACAATGAGCAGTTCTTC; cdr3_aa: CSPFIGPYNEQFF
d_call: NA; j_call: TRBJ2-5; v_call: TRBV6-5; clone_size: NA; cdr3_nt: TGTGCCAGCAGTTACAATGGGGAAGAGACCCAGTACTTC; cdr3_aa: CASSYNGEETQYF
d_call: TRBD2; j_call: TRBJ2-7; v_call: TRBV20-1; clone_size: many; cdr3_nt: TGCAGTGCTAGAGATCCCGCGACTAGCGGGGGGGCGGGCTACGAGCAGTACTTC; cdr3_aa: CSARDPATSGGAGYEQYF
d_call: NA; j_call: TRBJ1-5; v_call: TRBV9; clone_size: NA; cdr3_nt: TGTGCCAGCAGCCCCTCCTCATTCAGGGATCAGCCCCAGCATTTT; cdr3_aa: CASSPSSFRDQPQHF
d_call: TRBD1; j_call: TRBJ1-1; v_call: TRBV10-3; clone_size: many; cdr3_nt: TGTGCCATCAGTGAGGCCCCCGGGACAGGGGTTCATGAAGCTTTCTTT; cdr3_aa: CAISEAPGTGVHEAFF
d_call: NA; j_call: TRBJ2-1; v_call: TRBV6-5; clone_size: many; cdr3_nt: TGTGCCAGCAGTTACTCGAGTCCCCAATACAATGAGCAGTTCTTC; cdr3_aa: CASSYSSPQYNEQFF
d_call: TRBD1; j_call: TRBJ2-7; v_call: TRBV20-1; clone_size: few; cdr3_nt: TGCAGTGCCTATTCCGACAGGGGCGCCCACTACGAGCAGTACTTC; cdr3_aa: CSAYSDRGAHYEQYF